Listed below are T cell receptor beta chains from one sample, sequenced in a study of blood T cell repertoires in COVID-19. Using immunoSEQ multiplex PCR, the repertoire was profiled, and TCRdb retains in-frame clones only, with some absent. The sample lists 80,000 to 130,000 clones, roughly 90% occurring once. Sequencing was done on a sample of peripheral blood. The receptors originated from a man aged 55 to 70 with acute or convalescent COVID-19. The CDR3 runs from the conserved cysteine through the conserved F or W. Fields, in order: V gene, J gene, CDR3 length, D gene, clone size, CDR3 DNA, CDR3 protein. The D gene is left open where the match is weak. Size is stated for part of the rows, as once, few or many counts, or as a class when the clone is expanded.

TRBV5-1	TRBJ1-2	13	TRBD1	NA	TGCGCCAGCAGCTCTGACAGGGGGTATGGCTACACCTTC	CASSSDRGYGYTF
TRBV5-1	TRBJ2-1	15	NA	NA	TGCGCCAGCAGCCTAGGGGGGACTAACACCAATGAGCAGTTCTTC	CASSLGGTNTNEQFF
TRBV28	TRBJ1-1	14	NA	NA	TGTGCCAGCAGTCCCCGGGACAAATACACTGAAGCTTTCTTT	CASSPRDKYTEAFF
TRBV2	TRBJ2-3	12	NA	NA	TGTGCCAGCACCCCCGAGGGAGATACGCAGTATTTT	CASTPEGDTQYF
TRBV7-2	TRBJ2-7	16	TRBD2	NA	TGTGCCAGCAGCGCGGGACTAGCGGGACTCAGGGACGAGCAGTACTTC	CASSAGLAGLRDEQYF
TRBV3-1/TRBV3-2	TRBJ2-5	17	TRBD2	NA	TGTGCCAGCAGCCAGGACACCGTAGCGGGAGGGCGAGAGACCCAGTACTTC	CASSQDTVAGGRETQYF
TRBV6-6	TRBJ2-2	18	NA	NA	TGTGCCAGCATTCGTCGCCAGGGGAACTACGCGAACACCGGGGAGCTGTTTTTT	CASIRRQGNYANTGELFF
TRBV6-4	TRBJ1-6	13	NA	few	TGTGCCAGCAGTACTTCAGGCGATTCACCCCTCCACTTT	CASSTSGDSPLHF
TRBV3-1/TRBV3-2	TRBJ2-1	14	TRBD2	NA	TGTGCCAGCAGCCAAGATCCTAGCGGAAGTGAGCAGTTCTTC	CASSQDPSGSEQFF
TRBV10-3	TRBJ2-7	15	TRBD2	NA	TGTGCCATCAGTGAGTCCCCGGGAGGGCCGGACGAGCAGTACTTC	CAISESPGGPDEQYF
TRBV4-1	TRBJ2-1	16	NA	NA	TGCGCCAGCAGCCAAGACCGAGCGGCGGGCTACAATGAGCAGTTCTTC	CASSQDRAAGYNEQFF
TRBV5-1	TRBJ1-4	15	TRBD1	NA	TGCGCCAGCAGCTTGGAGGGACAGCCGCATGAAAAACTGTTTTTT	CASSLEGQPHEKLFF
TRBV7-8	TRBJ1-3	16	NA	NA	TGTGCCAGCAGCTTACGGCAGGGGAACTCTGGAAACACCATATATTTT	CASSLRQGNSGNTIYF
TRBV3-1/TRBV3-2	TRBJ2-1	14	TRBD2	NA	TGTGCCAGCAGCCTCGGGACTACAAACAATGAGCAGTTCTTC	CASSLGTTNNEQFF
TRBV6-6	TRBJ1-6	13	NA	NA	TGTGCCAGCAGTTACATGCGGGACGCACCCCTCCACTTT	CASSYMRDAPLHF
TRBV3-1/TRBV3-2	TRBJ1-5	15	TRBD1	NA	TGTGCCAGCAGCCACGGAACAGGGGGTAGTCAGCCCCAGCATTTT	CASSHGTGGSQPQHF
TRBV10-2	TRBJ2-3	14	NA	NA	TGCGCCAGCAGTGAGGAGGGGAGGACAGATACGCAGTATTTT	CASSEEGRTDTQYF
TRBV5-4	TRBJ2-5	14	NA	NA	TGTGCCAGCAGCTCCCGGCGGGGCCAAGAGACCCAGTACTTC	CASSSRRGQETQYF
TRBV28	TRBJ1-1	14	TRBD1	NA	TGTGCCAGCAGAATCTCGCGACAGGGGCAAGAAGCTTTCTTT	CASRISRQGQEAFF
TRBV5-1	TRBJ2-2	14	NA	NA	TGCGCCAGCAGCAGTACTAGCTACTCCGGGGAGCTGTTTTTT	CASSSTSYSGELFF
TRBV7-6	TRBJ1-5	16	TRBD1	NA	TGTGCCAGCAGCTTAGATCCAGGGGGTCACAATCAGCCCCAGCATTTT	CASSLDPGGHNQPQHF
TRBV5-1	TRBJ2-3	13	TRBD1	NA	TGCGCCAGCAGCGGACAGGGCACAGATACGCAGTATTTT	CASSGQGTDTQYF